This TCR beta chain was found in a study of beta chain features in type 1 diabetes. Study as a whole: Age, gender, cell numbers and subset yield matched between patients and controls. Overall study findings and caveats: For Type 1 diabetes patients, all four CD4+ subsets carried TCRB CDR3s that were moderately but significantly shorter.

Sequencing targeted expressed TCRB transcripts, as all isolated RNA had been reverse transcribed. The repertoire was sequenced with immunoSEQ multiplex PCR; TCRdb's copy has only in-frame clones and lacks some. The table shows 40,000 to 65,000 clones, with around 60% occurring only once. Germline-derived CDR1 and CDR2 are SGHRS and YFSETQ. J was trimmed by 4 bases and V by 4 bases; bases with no gene match: 7. The CDR3 has 15 residues. Each donor gave one heparinised blood draw averaging around 120 mL. This clone was counted only a few times. Its antigen is unknown. The sequence was obtained from a woman under 40 with type 1 diabetes. V and J are TRBV5-1 and TRBJ2-7, with TRBD2 identical over 11 bases. The specimen was stem cell memory CD4+ T cells from blood. In nucleotides, the CDR3 is TGCGCCAGCAGCGATTCTAGCGGGGGGTTATACGAGCAGTACTTC. Translating it yields CASSDSSGGLYEQYF.